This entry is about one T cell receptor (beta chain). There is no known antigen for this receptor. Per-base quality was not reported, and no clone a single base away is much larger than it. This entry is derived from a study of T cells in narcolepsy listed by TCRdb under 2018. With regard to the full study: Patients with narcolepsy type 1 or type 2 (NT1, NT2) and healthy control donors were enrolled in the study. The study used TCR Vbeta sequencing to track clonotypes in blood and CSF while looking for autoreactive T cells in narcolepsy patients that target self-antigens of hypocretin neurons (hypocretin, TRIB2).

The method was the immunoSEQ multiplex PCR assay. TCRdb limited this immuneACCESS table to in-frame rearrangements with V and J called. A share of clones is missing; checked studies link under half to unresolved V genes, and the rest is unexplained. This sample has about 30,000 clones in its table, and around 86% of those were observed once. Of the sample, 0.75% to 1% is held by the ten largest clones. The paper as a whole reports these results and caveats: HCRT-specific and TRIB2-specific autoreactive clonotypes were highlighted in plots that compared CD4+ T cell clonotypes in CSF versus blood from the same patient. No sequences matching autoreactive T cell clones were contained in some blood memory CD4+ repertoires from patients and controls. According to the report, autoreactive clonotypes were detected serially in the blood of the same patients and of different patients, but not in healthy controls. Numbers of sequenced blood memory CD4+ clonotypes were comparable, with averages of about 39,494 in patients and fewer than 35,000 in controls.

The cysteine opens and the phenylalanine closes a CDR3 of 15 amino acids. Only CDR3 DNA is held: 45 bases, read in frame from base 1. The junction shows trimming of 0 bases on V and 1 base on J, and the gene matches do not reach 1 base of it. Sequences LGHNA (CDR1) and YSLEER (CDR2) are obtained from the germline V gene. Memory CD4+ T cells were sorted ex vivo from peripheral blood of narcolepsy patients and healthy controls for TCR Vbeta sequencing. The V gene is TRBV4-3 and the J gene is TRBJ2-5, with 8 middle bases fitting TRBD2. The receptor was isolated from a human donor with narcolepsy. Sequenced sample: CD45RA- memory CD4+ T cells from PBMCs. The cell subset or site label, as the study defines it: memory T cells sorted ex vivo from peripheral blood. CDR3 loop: CASSQDLAGQETQYF. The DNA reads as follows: TGCGCCAGCAGCCAAGATCTAGCGGGCCAAGAGACCCAGTACTTC.